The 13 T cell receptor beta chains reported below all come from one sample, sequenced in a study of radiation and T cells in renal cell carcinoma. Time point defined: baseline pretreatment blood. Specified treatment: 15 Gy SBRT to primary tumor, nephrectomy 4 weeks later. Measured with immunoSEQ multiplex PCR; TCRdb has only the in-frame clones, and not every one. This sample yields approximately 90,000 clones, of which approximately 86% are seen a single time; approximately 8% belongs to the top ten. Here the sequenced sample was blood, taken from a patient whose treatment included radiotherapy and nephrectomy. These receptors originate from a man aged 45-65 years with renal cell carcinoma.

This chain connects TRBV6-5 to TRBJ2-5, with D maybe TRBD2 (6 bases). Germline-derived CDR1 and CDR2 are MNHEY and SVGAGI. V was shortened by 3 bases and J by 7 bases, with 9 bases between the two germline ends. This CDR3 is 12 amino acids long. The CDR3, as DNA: TGTGCCAGCAGTTATTGGGGAGGGACCCAGTACTTC. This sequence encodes CASSYWGGTQYF.

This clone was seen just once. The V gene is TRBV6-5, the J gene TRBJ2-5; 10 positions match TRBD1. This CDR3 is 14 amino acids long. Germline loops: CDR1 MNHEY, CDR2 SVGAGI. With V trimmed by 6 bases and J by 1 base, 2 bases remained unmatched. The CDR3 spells CASSRQGAQETQYF. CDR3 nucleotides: TGTGCCAGCAGCAGACAGGGGGCCCAAGAGACCCAGTACTTC.

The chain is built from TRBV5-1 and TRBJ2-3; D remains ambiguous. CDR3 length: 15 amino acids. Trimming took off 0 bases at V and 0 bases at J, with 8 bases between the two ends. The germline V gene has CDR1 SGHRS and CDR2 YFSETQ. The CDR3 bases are TGCGCCAGCAGCTTGGGCGGAACTAGCACAGATACGCAGTATTTT. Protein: CASSLGGTSTDTQYF.

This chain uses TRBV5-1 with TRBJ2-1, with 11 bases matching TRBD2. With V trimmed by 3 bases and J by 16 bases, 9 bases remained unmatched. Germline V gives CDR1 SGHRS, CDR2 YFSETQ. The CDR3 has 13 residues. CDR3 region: CASSYDSGGAIFF. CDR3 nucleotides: TGCGCCAGCAGCTATGATAGCGGGGGGGCCATCTTCTTC.

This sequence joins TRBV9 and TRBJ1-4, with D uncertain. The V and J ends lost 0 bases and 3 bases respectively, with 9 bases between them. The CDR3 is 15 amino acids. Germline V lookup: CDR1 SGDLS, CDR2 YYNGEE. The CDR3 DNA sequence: TGTGCCAGCAGCGTAGGGTTGGGAGCTAATGAAAAACTGTTTTTT. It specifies CASSVGLGANEKLFF.

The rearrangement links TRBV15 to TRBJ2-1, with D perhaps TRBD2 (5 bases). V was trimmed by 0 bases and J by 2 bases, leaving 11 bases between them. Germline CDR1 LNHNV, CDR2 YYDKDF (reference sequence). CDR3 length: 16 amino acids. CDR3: CATSRDRDSTYNEQFF. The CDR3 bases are TGTGCCACCAGCAGAGATCGGGATAGTACCTACAATGAGCAGTTCTTC.

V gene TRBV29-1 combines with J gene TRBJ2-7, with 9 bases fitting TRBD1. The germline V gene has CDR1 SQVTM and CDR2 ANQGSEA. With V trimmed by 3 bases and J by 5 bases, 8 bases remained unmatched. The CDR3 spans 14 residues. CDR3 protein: CSVDIGTGLNEQYF. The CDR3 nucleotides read TGCAGCGTTGATATAGGGACAGGGCTTAACGAGCAGTACTTC.

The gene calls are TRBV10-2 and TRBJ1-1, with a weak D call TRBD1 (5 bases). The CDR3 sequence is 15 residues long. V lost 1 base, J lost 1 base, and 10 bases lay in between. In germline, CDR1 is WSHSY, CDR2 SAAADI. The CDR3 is CASSEFRGGNTEAFF. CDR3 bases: TGCGCCAGCAGTGAGTTTCGGGGGGGGAACACTGAAGCTTTCTTT.

This CDR3 is CASSLALAGRKTEQFF. The CDR3 DNA reads TGTGCCAGCAGCTTGGCCCTAGCGGGACGAAAGACCGAGCAGTTCTTC. The rearrangement joins TRBV5-4 to TRBJ2-1, with TRBD2 identical over 9 bases. CDR3 length: 16 amino acids. Trimming at V came to 0 bases and at J to 10 bases, leaving 11 bases not matched to a gene. Looked up from germline, CDR1 is SGHNT and CDR2 is YYREEE (reference sequence).

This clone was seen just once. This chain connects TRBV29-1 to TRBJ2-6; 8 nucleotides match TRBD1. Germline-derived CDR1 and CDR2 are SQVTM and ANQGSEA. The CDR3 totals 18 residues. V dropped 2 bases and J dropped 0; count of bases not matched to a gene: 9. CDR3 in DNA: TGCAGCGTTGAAATATTTGCAGGGGGCGGCTCTGGGGCCAACGTCCTGACTTTC. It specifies CSVEIFAGGGSGANVLTF.

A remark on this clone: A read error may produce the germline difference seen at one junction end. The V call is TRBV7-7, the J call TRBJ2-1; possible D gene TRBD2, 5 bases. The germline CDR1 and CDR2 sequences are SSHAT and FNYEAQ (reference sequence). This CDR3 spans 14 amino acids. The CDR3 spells CASSLETIYNEQFF. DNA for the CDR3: TGTGCTAGCAGCTTAGAGACTATTTACAATGAGCAGTTCTTC.

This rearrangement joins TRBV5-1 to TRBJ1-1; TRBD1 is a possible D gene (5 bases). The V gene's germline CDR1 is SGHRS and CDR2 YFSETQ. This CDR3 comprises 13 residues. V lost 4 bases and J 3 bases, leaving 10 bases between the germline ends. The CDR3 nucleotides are TGCGCCAGCAGCCTAACGGGGGACACTGAAGCTTTCTTT. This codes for CASSLTGDTEAFF.

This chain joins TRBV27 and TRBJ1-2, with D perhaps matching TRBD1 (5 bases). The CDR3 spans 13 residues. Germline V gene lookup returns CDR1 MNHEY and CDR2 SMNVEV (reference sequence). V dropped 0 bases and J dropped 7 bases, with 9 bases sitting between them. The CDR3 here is CASSLSRGSGYTF. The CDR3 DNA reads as TGTGCCAGCAGTTTATCCCGGGGGAGTGGCTACACCTTC.